This TCR beta chain appears in the sequencing data of a study of beta chain features in type 1 diabetes. The wider study: The study examined around 98,000,000 sorted cells across all samples.

Concerning this clone itself: Its antigen is currently unknown.

In total, each donor contributed a single heparinised blood draw that averaged roughly 100 mL. Study-wide findings and caveats: TCRB repertoires of naive, central memory and Treg cells appeared more similar among patients than among healthy donors.

V was clipped by 4 bases and J by 0 bases; unmatched bases: 5. The germline V gene encodes CDR1 SGHVS and CDR2 FNYEAQ. The CDR3 length is 15 residues. What was sequenced were expressed TCRB transcripts, since all of the isolated RNA had been reverse transcribed. Libraries were prepared by immunoSEQ multiplex PCR; TCRdb keeps only in-frame clonotypes and omits some of them. The table records more than 120,000 clones, 10% of them present only once. Sequenced material: naive CD4+ T cells from blood. The V gene is TRBV7-6, the J gene TRBJ2-7, with 8 positions matching TRBD1. The source is a man between 18 and 29 years old in good health. The CDR3 loop reads CASSSTGGPSYEQYF. The CDR3 DNA reads as TGTGCCAGCAGCTCAACAGGGGGGCCCTCCTACGAGCAGTACTTC. The variable domain in full, with the rest retrieved from reference TRBV7-6 and TRBJ2-7, is GAGVSQSPRYKVTKRGQDVALRCDPISGHVSLYWYRQALGQGPEFLTYFNYEAQQDKSGLPNDRFSAERPEGSISTLTIQRTEQRDSAMYRCASSSTGGPSYEQYFGPGTRLTVT.